What follows is one T cell receptor (beta chain) and its context. Profiled with immunoSEQ multiplex PCR; TCRdb holds only in-frame clones, not every one. The table shows 250,000 to 300,000 clones, with approximately 90% occurring only once. The data belong to a study of blood T cell repertoires in COVID-19. Across the study: PBMCs, B-cell-depleted T cells, or T cells provided the cDNA or gDNA that made up the material.

Trimming stripped 7 bases from V and 4 bases from J, with 17 bases between. The germline V gene encodes CDR1 ENHRY and CDR2 SYGVKD. The CDR3 consists of 14 residues. Sequenced sample: peripheral blood. The TCR comes from a man in his forties with acute or convalescent COVID-19. The V call is TRBV10-3, the J call TRBJ2-7, with TRBD1 as a possible D gene (6 bases). CDR3 DNA sequence: TGTGCCATCAAAAGAGGCGAGAGGGGGTACGAGCAGTACTTC. It yields the protein CAIKRGERGYEQYF.